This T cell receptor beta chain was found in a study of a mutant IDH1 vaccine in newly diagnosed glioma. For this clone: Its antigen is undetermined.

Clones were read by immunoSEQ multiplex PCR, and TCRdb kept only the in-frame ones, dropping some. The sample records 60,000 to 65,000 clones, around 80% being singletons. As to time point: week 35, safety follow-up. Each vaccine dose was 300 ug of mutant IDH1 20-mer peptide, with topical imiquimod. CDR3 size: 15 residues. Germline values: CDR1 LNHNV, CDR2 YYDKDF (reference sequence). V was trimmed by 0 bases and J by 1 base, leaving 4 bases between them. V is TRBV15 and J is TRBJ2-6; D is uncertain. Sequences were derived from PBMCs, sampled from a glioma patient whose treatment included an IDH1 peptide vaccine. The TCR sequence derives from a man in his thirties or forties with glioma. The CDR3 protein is CATSRDLSGANVLTF. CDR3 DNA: TGTGCCACCAGCAGAGATCTATCTGGGGCCAACGTCCTGACTTTC.